This TCR beta chain was sequenced during a study of blood T cell repertoires in COVID-19. Study context: Samples of COVID-19 (acute and convalescent) were obtained from the United States, Italy and Spain. The cDNA or gDNA used as material had been derived from T cells, B-cell-depleted T cells, or PBMCs.

This clone occurred a few times. The CDR3 length is 13 residues. V dropped 5 bases and J dropped 6; count of bases not matched to a gene: 4. Study processing details: Amplifying reference gene primers gave estimates of nucleated cell counts. Sequencing was performed with immunoSEQ multiplex PCR; in TCRdb, only in-frame clones are kept and a portion is missing. The V and J calls and clone size were taken over from that table, and D and trimming were inferred from the DNA. This table has about 44,000 clones, about 87% appearing once. The sequence was obtained from a woman in her thirties or forties with acute or convalescent COVID-19. Sequenced material: peripheral blood. The chain carries TRBV12-3 or TRBV12-4 and TRBJ2-1; 7 nucleotides agree with TRBD1. This CDR3 reads CASSRDRSNEQFF. CDR3 coding DNA: TGTGCCAGCAGTCGGGACAGAAGCAATGAGCAGTTCTTC.